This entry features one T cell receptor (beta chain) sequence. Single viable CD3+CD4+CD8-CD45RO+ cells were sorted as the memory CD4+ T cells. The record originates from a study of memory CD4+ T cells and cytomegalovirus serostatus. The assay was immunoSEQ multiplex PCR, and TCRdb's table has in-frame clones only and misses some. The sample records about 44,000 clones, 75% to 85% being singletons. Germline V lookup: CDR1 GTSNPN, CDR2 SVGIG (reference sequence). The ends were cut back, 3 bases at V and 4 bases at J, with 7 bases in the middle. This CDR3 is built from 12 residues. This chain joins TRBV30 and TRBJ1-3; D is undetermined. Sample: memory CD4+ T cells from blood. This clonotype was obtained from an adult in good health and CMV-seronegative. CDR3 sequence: CAWSTVGNTIYF. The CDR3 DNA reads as TGTGCCTGGAGCACCGTCGGAAACACCATATATTTT.